This T cell receptor beta chain was captured by sequencing in a study of Ad26.COV2.S vaccination and SARS-CoV-2 variants. Whole-study context: Donor joined the COV1001 Ad26.COV2.S trial arm.

Data came from immunoSEQ multiplex PCR; TCRdb stores just in-frame clones and leaves some out. The table shows some 300,000 clones, with about 82% occurring only once. General study results and limits: The study found higher spike-specific TCR breadth in vaccine than placebo recipients.

The ends were cut back, 3 bases at V and 2 bases at J, with 5 bases in the middle. Germline V gene data show CDR1 as SEHNR and CDR2 as FQNEAQ (reference sequence). This CDR3 comprises 13 residues. Regarding treatment: some 19 received Ad26.COV2.S at low or high dose, single or two shots; about five received placebo; per-sample allocation not given. Sampling took place 63 days after the first vaccine or placebo injection. The sample came from a Boston adult aged 18-55 years. What was given as vaccine was an Ad26 vector encoding Wuhan-strain SARS-CoV-2 spike. This clone was observed a handful of times. Antigen unknown.

The chain joins TRBV7-9 to TRBJ1-5; D gene ambiguous. The material sequenced was peripheral blood, taken in a trial of Ad26.COV2.S vaccine versus placebo. The source of this sequence is a person aged 18 to 59 who received the Ad26.COV2.S COVID-19 vaccine or a placebo. This chain's CDR3 is CASSFEGNQPQHF. In DNA, the CDR3 is TGTGCCAGCAGCTTCGAGGGCAATCAGCCCCAGCATTTT. Together with reference TRBV7-9 and TRBJ1-5, the CDR3 gives the full variable domain: DTGVSQNPRHKITKRGQNVTFRCDPISEHNRLYWYRQTLGQGPEFLTYFQNEAQLEKSRLLSDRFSAERPKGSFSTLEIQRTEQGDSAMYLCASSFEGNQPQHFGDGTRLSIL.